This T cell receptor beta chain was observed in a study of cytomegalovirus exposure and HLA in healthy donors. General study results and limits: In vitro testing confirmed a few CMV-associated chains as specific for CMV antigens. Most sequenced TCRs were rare (though some public TCRs occurred in many donors).

The donors were members of the validation cohort, which comprised about 130 subjects and was separate from the first cohort of 600 to 800 subjects. The protocol was immunoSEQ multiplex PCR, while the TCRdb copy is restricted to in-frame clones and leaves out a portion. The sample lists 110,000 to 150,000 clones, 91% occurring once. Worth noting for this clone: Its antigen is not identified.

Looked up from germline, CDR1 is LNHDA and CDR2 is SQIVND (reference sequence). V lost 6 bases to trimming and J lost 3 bases, with 18 bases between them. The CDR3 covers 17 residues. The material sequenced was PBMCs. The rearrangement joins TRBV19 to TRBJ2-6; TRBD1 might be the D (5 bases). The sequence was collected from a man between 18 and 35 years old in good health and CMV-seronegative. The CDR3 reads CASRHPGSTDGANVLTF. CDR3 coding DNA: TGTGCCAGTAGACATCCAGGGTCAACGGATGGGGCCAACGTCCTGACTTTC.